This TCR beta chain was captured by sequencing in a study of blood T cells in healthy people across ages. It was with a sample-barcoded 5' primer and a J-beta primer mix that a second PCR of about 6 to 11 cycles was run. Sequencing of every sample gave 3 million or more CDR3-containing paired-end reads. TCRdb recomputed calls from the 5' RACE reads with MiXCR, one row per CDR3 protein. The table has fewer than 600,000 distinct CDR3 sequences, 25% to 35% seen once. Study outcomes and limitations: Investigators treated diversity estimates from one million T cells as underestimates.

A few counts support this clonotype. No antigen is known for it. This sample also belongs to another study, concerning T cells of mothers and their children.

The sequencing sample was made of blood. The receptor was isolated from a boy aged 2 to 9 in good health.

The DNA for the CDR3 is TGTGCCAGCCCCCTAAGAGCAGGGGGACTAGCAACTCAGAACGAGCAGTACTTC. This codes for CASPLRAGGLATQNEQYF. The chain uses TRBV6-1 and TRBJ2-5, with 9 bases that match TRBD2. The DNA end favors TRBJ2-7, so the J call may be wrong. Looked up from germline, CDR1 is MNHNS and CDR2 is SASEGT. CDR3 size: 18 residues.